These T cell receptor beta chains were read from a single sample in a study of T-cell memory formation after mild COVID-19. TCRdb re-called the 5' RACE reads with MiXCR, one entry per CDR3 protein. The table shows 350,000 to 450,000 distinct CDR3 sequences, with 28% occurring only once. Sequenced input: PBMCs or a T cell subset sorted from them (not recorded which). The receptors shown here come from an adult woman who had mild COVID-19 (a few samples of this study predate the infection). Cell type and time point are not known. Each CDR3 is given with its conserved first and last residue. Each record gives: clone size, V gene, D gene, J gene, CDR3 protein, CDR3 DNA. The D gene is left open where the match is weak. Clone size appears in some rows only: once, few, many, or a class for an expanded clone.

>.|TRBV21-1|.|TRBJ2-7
CASSAQQEFSYEQYF
TGTGCCAGCAGCGCCCAACAGGAATTCAGCTACGAGCAGTACTTC
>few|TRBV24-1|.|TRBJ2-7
CATSSPGTYEQYF
TGTGCCACCAGTTCTCCGGGGACCTACGAGCAGTACTTC
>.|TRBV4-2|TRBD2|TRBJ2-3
CASSRLLAGGEDTQYF
TGTGCCAGCAGCCGATTACTAGCGGGAGGAGAGGATACGCAGTATTTT
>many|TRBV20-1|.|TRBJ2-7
CSARDGFGFEQYF
TGCAGTGCTAGAGATGGTTTCGGCTTCGAGCAGTACTTC
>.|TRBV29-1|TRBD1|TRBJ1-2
CSVETGGLGYTF
TGCAGCGTGGAGACAGGGGGCCTCGGCTACACCTTC
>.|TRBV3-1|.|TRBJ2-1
CASSQPSAGYNEQFF
TGTGCCAGCAGCCAACCCTCGGCGGGATACAATGAGCAGTTCTTC
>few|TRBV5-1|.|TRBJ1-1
CASSLAAMNTEAFF
TGCGCCAGCAGCTTGGCCGCCATGAACACTGAAGCTTTCTTT
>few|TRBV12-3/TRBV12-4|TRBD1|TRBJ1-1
CASRDRGFTEAFF
TGTGCCAGCCGGGACAGAGGGTTCACTGAAGCTTTCTTT
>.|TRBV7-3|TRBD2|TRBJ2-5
CASSLRGGIQETQYF
TGTGCCAGCAGCTTGCGGGGGGGAATACAAGAGACCCAGTACTTC
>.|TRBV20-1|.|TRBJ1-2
CSANEGRTYGYTF
TGCAGTGCTAATGAGGGGCGCACCTATGGCTACACCTTC
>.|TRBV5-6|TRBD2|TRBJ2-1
CASSGTSGATYNEQFF
TGTGCCAGCAGTGGAACTAGCGGGGCAACGTACAATGAGCAGTTCTTC
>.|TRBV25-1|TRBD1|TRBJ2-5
CASSEPDRGEETQYF
TGTGCCAGCAGTGAACCAGACAGGGGAGAAGAGACCCAGTACTTC
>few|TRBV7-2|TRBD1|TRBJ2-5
CASSPDRVEETQYF
TGTGCCAGCAGCCCCGACAGGGTTGAAGAGACCCAGTACTTC
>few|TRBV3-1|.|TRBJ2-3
CASSLPGSPGTDTQYF
TGTGCCAGCAGCCTTCCCGGGTCGCCGGGGACAGATACGCAGTATTTT
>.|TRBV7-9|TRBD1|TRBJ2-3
CASSSDRDWADTQYF
TGTGCCAGCAGTTCTGACAGGGATTGGGCAGATACGCAGTATTTT
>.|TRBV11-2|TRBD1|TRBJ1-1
CASSLQGEMNTEAFF
TGTGCCAGCAGCCTGCAGGGGGAAATGAACACTGAAGCTTTCTTT
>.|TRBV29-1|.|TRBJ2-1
CSVDERTYNEQFF
TGCAGCGTTGACGAGAGAACCTACAATGAGCAGTTCTTC
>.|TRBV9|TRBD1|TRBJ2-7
CASGVDRGPSYEQYF
TGTGCCAGCGGCGTAGACAGGGGGCCCTCCTACGAGCAGTACTTC
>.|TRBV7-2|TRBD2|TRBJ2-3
CASTGGGWTDTQYF
TGTGCCAGCACCGGGGGGGGTTGGACAGATACGCAGTATTTT
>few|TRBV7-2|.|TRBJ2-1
CASILKPRGEPKQFF
TGTGCCAGCATTCTAAAACCCAGGGGAGAACCAAAGCAGTTCTTC
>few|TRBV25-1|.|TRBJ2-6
CASSDSRRSGANVLTF
TGTGCCAGCAGTGATAGCCGGAGGTCTGGGGCCAACGTCCTGACTTTC
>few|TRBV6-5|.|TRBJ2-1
CASSSTSSKSSYNEQFF
TGTGCCAGCAGTTCAACCTCTAGCAAGAGCTCCTACAATGAGCAGTTCTTC
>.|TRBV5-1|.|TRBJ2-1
CASSLTVSGKGSEQFF
TGCGCCAGCAGCTTGACGGTATCCGGGAAGGGGAGTGAGCAGTTCTTC
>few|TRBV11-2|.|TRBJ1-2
CASSLEAFENYGYTF
TGTGCCAGCAGCTTAGAGGCGTTCGAGAACTATGGCTACACCTTC
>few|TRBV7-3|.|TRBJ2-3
CASSPARRFTDTQYF
TGTGCCAGCAGCCCTGCCAGGAGATTCACAGATACGCAGTATTTT
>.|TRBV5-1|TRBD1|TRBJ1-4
CASRLWTGVEKLFF
TGCGCCAGCCGTCTTTGGACAGGTGTTGAAAAACTGTTTTTT
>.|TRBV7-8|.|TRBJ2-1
CASSFVSYNEQFF
TGTGCCAGCAGCTTTGTGAGCTACAATGAGCAGTTCTTC
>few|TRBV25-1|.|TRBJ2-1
CASSETLGGNEQFF
TGTGCCAGCAGTGAAACACTAGGGGGCAATGAGCAGTTCTTC
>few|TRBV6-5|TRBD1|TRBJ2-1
CASNLPGQGDGNEQFF
TGTGCCAGCAATCTACCTGGACAGGGGGATGGCAATGAGCAGTTCTTC
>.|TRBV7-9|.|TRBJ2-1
CASSPPGREQFF
TGTGCCAGCAGCCCCCCGGGTAGGGAGCAGTTCTTC
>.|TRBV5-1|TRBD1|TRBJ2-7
CASSRQTGGAYEQYF
TGCGCCAGCAGCCGACAAACAGGGGGCGCTTACGAGCAGTACTTC
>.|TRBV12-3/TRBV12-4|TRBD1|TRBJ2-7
CASQGQTYEQYF
TGTGCCAGCCAGGGACAGACCTACGAGCAGTACTTC
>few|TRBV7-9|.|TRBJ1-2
CASSLASKAPYYGYTF
TGTGCCAGCAGCTTAGCCAGCAAGGCCCCCTACTATGGCTACACCTTC
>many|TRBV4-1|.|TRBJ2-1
CASSRGGRMNEQFF
TGCGCCAGCAGCCGGGGGGGGCGGATGAATGAGCAGTTCTTC
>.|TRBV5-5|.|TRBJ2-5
CASSFGGGERETQYF
TGTGCCAGCAGCTTTGGGGGGGGCGAACGAGAGACCCAGTACTTC
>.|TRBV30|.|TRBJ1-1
CAWSVTMNTEAFF
TGTGCCTGGAGTGTAACCATGAACACTGAAGCTTTCTTT
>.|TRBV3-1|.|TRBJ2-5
CASSMETQYF
TGTGCCAGCAGTATGGAGACCCAGTACTTC
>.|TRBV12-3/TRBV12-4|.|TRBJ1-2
CASSLPANYGYTF
TGTGCCAGCAGTTTGCCAGCTAACTATGGCTACACCTTC
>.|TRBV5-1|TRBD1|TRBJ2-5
CASSLTGQGAQETQYF
TGCGCCAGCAGCCTTACGGGACAGGGGGCCCAAGAGACCCAGTACTTC
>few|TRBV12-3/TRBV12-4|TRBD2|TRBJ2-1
CASSPLGLAGAIPQFF
TGTGCCAGCAGTCCACTGGGACTAGCGGGGGCTATACCGCAGTTCTTC
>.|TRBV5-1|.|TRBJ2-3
CASSRSGVTDTQYF
TGCGCCAGCAGCCGGTCGGGGGTGACAGATACGCAGTATTTT
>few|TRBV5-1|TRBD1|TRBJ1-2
CASSFGQGPYGYTF
TGCGCCAGCAGCTTTGGACAGGGGCCCTATGGCTACACCTTC
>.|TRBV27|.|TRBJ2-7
CASSTRDLGYEQYF
TGTGCCAGCAGTACCCGGGACTTGGGCTACGAGCAGTACTTC
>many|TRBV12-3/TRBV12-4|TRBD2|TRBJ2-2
CASSSPLILAGGQLNTGELFF
TGTGCCAGCAGTTCCCCCCTAATATTAGCGGGGGGCCAACTGAACACCGGGGAGCTGTTTTTT
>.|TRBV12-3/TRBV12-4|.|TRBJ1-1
CASSPTLHTEAFF
TGTGCCAGCAGCCCGACTTTACACACTGAAGCTTTCTTT
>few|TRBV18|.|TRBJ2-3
CASSPPGTDTQYF
TGTGCCAGCTCACCCCCGGGCACAGATACGCAGTATTTT
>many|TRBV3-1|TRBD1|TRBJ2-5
CASSRRQGARETQYF
TGTGCCAGCAGCCGGAGACAGGGGGCAAGAGAGACCCAGTACTTC
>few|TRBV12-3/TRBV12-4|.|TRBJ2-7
CASRLGTKEQYF
TGTGCCAGCAGACTTGGGACCAAGGAGCAGTACTTC
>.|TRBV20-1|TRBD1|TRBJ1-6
CSASLGQGATPLHF
TGCAGTGCTAGTCTGGGACAGGGGGCGACACCCCTCCACTTT
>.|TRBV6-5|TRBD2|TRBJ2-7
CASSYLGLAGGSIQGEQYF
TGTGCCAGCAGTTACCTGGGACTAGCGGGGGGGAGTATTCAGGGCGAGCAGTACTTC
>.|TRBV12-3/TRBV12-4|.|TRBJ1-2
CASSFEPGTLGYTF
TGTGCCAGCAGTTTTGAGCCCGGGACACTCGGCTACACCTTC